This entry lists 10 T cell receptor beta chains sequenced from one sample in a study of neurological immune-mediated disorders. TCRdb fed the 5' RACE reads into MiXCR, producing one record per CDR3 protein. This sample has 45,000 to 60,000 distinct CDR3 sequences, with roughly 2.5% found just once. Sequencing used PBMCs. The receptors derive from a man between 45 and 60 years old with multiple sclerosis.

The rearrangement uses TRBV2 and TRBJ1-3, with D unclear. CDR3 length: 15 residues. Trimming took 8 bases from V and 0 from J, leaving 14 bases between them. Looked up from germline, CDR1 is SNHLY and CDR2 is FYNNEI. The CDR3 sequence is CASSTTSNSGNTIYF. The CDR3 DNA sequence: TGTGCCAGCTCCACGACCTCGAACTCTGGAAACACCATATATTTT.

At least ten counts were recorded for this clonotype. This rearrangement joins TRBV7-3 to TRBJ2-2, with D unresolved. CDR3 size: 14 residues. Germline-derived CDR1 and CDR2 are SGHTA and FQGTGA. Between the trimmed V and J ends, which lost 5 bases and 6 bases, there was a span of 13 bases. Here the CDR3 reads CASSPQSGAGELFF. The CDR3 DNA reads TGTGCCAGCAGCCCCCAGAGTGGGGCCGGGGAGCTGTTTTTT.

This clonotype occurred many times. The chain uses TRBV29-1 and TRBJ2-1; possibly TRBD1 for D (5 bases). Trimming stripped 3 bases from V and 10 bases from J, with 10 bases between. The CDR3 totals 11 residues. Germline lookup yields CDR1 SQVTM and CDR2 ANQGSEA. The DNA for the CDR3 is TGCAGCGTTGACAGGGTTAGGGAGCAGTTCTTC. It translates to CSVDRVREQFF.

This clonotype has a count of ten or more. The chain uses TRBV5-6 and TRBJ2-3; a weak D match, TRBD2 (6 bases). The ends were cut back, 4 bases at V and 6 bases at J, with 21 bases in the middle. CDR3 length: 16 amino acids. Germline V gene lookup returns CDR1 SGHDT and CDR2 YYEEEE. In DNA, the CDR3 is TGTGCCAGCAGCCAGCGGGTGAGCGGCCTGCCGGATACGCAGTATTTT. Amino acid sequence: CASSQRVSGLPDTQYF.

By sample fraction, this clonotype is medium-sized. The chain joins TRBV20-1 to TRBJ2-4; 8 bases match TRBD2. This CDR3 has 15 residues. V shed 5 bases, J shed 4 bases, and the junction held 10 bases outside the gene matches. The germline CDR1 and CDR2 sequences are DFQATT and SNEGSKA (reference sequence). The CDR3 DNA reads as TGCAGTGCTTCTGAACAGGGCGGGGGGAAAAACATTCAGTACTTC. It translates to CSASEQGGGKNIQYF.

This clonotype has at least ten counts. This chain links TRBV9 with TRBJ2-1, with 9 bases identical to TRBD1. This CDR3 spans 15 amino acids. Germline V gives CDR1 SGDLS, CDR2 YYNGEE. J gave up 7 bases and V 4 bases, and 9 bases lay outside the gene matches. The CDR3 DNA reads as TGTGCCAGCAGCTATGGGACAGGGTGGCCTAATGAGCAGTTCTTC. Protein: CASSYGTGWPNEQFF.

This clonotype was seen many times. The V and J genes are TRBV6-5 and TRBJ2-2; 8 bases agree with TRBD1. The CDR3 spans 14 residues. Germline-derived CDR1 and CDR2 are MNHEY and SVGAGI. The junction had 8 bases not matched to a gene; V was cut back by 7 bases and J by 7 bases. Written as DNA, the CDR3 is TGTGCCAGCAATCCGACAGGGGCGGGCGGGGAGCTGTTTTTT. Translating gives CASNPTGAGGELFF.

This clonotype was seen repeatedly, ten times or more. This sequence joins TRBV12-3 or TRBV12-4 and TRBJ1-2; D is possibly TRBD1 (5 bases). V was trimmed by 6 bases and J by 8 bases, leaving 16 bases between them. The CDR3 extends over 13 amino acids. For the CDR3, the DNA is TGTGCCAGCAGCCCTACCGGGGCTCGAGGCTACACCTTC. This encodes CASSPTGARGYTF.

This clonotype came up many times. The rearrangement uses TRBV18 and TRBJ2-5; D could derive from TRBD1 or TRBD2 (6 bases each). The CDR3 contains 14 residues. CDR1 KGHSH and CDR2 LQKENI come from the germline V gene. Trimming pared 2 bases from V and 5 bases from J, leaving 12 bases between. The CDR3 DNA is TGTGCCAGCTCACCAATAGGGGGGTCGGAGACCCAGTACTTC. Its translation is CASSPIGGSETQYF. The complete variable domain, with remaining parts taken from reference TRBV18 and TRBJ2-5, reads NAGVMQNPRHLVRRRGQEARLRCSPMKGHSHVYWYRQLPEEGLKFMVYLQKENIIDESGMPKERFSAEFPKEGPSILRIQQVVRGDSAAYFCASSPIGGSETQYFGPGTRLLVL.

The chain carries TRBV6-2 or TRBV6-3 and TRBJ2-6; 7 nucleotides match TRBD2. This CDR3 is 22 amino acids long. Looked up from germline, CDR1 is MNHEY and CDR2 is SVGEGT. The trim removed 2 bases at V and 1 base at J, leaving 20 bases unmatched. The CDR3 DNA reads as TGTGCCAGCAGTTACCCTCGATTTGGCGGGGGAGGCCTTATATCTGGGGCCAACGTCCTGACTTTC. This sequence encodes CASSYPRFGGGGLISGANVLTF.